This T cell receptor beta chain was sequenced for a study of identical twins. CDR1 is KGHSH and CDR2 is LQKENI in the germline V gene. J was trimmed by 8 bases and V by 1 base; bases with no gene match: 6. The CDR3 sequence is 15 residues long. This clonotype was counted at least ten times. MiXCR, applied by TCRdb to the 5' RACE reads, yields one record per CDR3 protein. The data show some 790,000 distinct CDR3 sequences, with approximately 18% seen just once and roughly 14% held by the top ten. These same data were also listed under a study on T cells expressing NK-cell markers. That work states: Investigators obtained TCR beta repertoires from sorted CD3+CD56+NKG2C+, CD3+CD56+NKG2C- and CD3+CD56-NKG2C+ T cells.

The J gene is TRBJ2-1, the V gene TRBV18, with 9 bases matching TRBD2. This sequence originates from a woman between 18 and 29 years old in good health. Sample: PBMCs. CDR3 coding DNA: TGTGCCAGCTCACCACTGGCGGGAGGGCCTGATGAGCAGTTCTTC. Its protein product is CASSPLAGGPDEQFF.